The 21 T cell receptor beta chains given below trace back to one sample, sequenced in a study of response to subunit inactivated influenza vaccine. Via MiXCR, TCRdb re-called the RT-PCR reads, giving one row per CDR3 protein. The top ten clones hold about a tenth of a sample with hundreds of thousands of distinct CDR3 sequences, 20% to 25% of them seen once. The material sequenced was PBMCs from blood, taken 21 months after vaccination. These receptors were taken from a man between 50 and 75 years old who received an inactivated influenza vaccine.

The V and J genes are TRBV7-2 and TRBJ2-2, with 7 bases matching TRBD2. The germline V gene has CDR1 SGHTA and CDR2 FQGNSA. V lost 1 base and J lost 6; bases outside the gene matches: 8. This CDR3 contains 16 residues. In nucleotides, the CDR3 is TGTGCCAGCAGCTTAGTTTCAGCGGGGTCGTCCGGGGAGCTGTTTTTT. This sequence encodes CASSLVSAGSSGELFF. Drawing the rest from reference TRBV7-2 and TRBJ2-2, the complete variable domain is GAGVSQSPSNKVTEKGKDVELRCDPISGHTALYWYRQSLGQGLEFLIYFQGNSAPDKSGLPSDRFSAERTGGSVSTLTIQRTQQEDSAVYLCASSLVSAGSSGELFFGEGSRLTVL.

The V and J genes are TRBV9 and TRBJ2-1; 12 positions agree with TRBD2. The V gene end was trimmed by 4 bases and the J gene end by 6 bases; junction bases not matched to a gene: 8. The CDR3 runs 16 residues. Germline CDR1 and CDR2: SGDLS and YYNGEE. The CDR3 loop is CASSSPSGRAFNEQFF. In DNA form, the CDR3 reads TGTGCCAGCAGCTCCCCTAGCGGGAGGGCCTTCAATGAGCAGTTCTTC.

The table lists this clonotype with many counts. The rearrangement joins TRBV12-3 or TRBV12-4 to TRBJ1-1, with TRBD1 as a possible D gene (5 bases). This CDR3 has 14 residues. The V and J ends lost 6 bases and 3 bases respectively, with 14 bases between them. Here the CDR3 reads CASSRSGGDTEAFF. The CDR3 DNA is TGTGCCAGCAGCCGGAGTGGGGGAGACACTGAAGCTTTCTTT.

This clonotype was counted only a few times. CDR3 loop: CASSLGPSEAFF. The DNA for the CDR3 is TGTGCCAGCAGCTTGGGGCCATCCGAAGCTTTCTTT. The chain joins TRBV5-6 to TRBJ1-1; no definite D call. CDR1 and CDR2 (germline): SGHDT, YYEEEE. V lost 0 bases to trimming and J lost 8 bases, with 8 bases between them. The CDR3 spans 12 residues.

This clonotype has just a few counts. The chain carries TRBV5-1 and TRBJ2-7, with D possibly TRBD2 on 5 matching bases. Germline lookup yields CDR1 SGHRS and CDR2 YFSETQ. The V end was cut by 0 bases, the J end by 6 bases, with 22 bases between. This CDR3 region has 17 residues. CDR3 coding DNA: TGCGCCAGCAGCTTGGCCTTCGGGGTTGGCCGGATTTTCGAGCAGTACTTC. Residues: CASSLAFGVGRIFEQYF. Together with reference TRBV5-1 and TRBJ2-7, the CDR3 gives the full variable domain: KAGVTQTPRYLIKTRGQQVTLSCSPISGHRSVSWYQQTPGQGLQFLFEYFSETQRNKGNFPGRFSGRQFSNSRSEMNVSTLELGDSALYLCASSLAFGVGRIFEQYFGPGTRLTVT.

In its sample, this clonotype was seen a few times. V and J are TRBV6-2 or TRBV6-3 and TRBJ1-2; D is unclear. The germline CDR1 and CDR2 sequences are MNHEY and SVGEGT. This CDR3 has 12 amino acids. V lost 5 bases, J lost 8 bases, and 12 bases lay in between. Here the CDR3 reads CASSLRSRGYTF. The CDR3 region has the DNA TGTGCCAGCAGTCTCCGAAGTCGGGGCTACACCTTC.

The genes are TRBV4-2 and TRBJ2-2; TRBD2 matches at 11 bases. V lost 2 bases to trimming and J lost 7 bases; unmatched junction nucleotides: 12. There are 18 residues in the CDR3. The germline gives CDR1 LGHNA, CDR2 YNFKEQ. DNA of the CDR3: TGTGCCAGCAGCCAATTTCGCCTAGCGGGAGGCGATGGCGGGGAGCTGTTTTTT. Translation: CASSQFRLAGGDGGELFF.

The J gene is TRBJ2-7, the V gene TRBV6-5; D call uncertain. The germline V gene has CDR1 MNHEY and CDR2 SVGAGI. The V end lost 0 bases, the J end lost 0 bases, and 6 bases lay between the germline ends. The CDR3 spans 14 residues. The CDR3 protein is CASSYSPSSYEQYF. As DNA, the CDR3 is TGTGCCAGCAGTTACTCGCCGAGCTCCTACGAGCAGTACTTC.

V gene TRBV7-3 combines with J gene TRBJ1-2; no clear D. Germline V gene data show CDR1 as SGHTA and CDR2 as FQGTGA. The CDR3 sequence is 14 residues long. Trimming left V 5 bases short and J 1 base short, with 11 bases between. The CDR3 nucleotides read TGTGCCAGCAGCCCCGGGCCAGGTAACTATGGCTACACCTTC. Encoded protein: CASSPGPGNYGYTF.

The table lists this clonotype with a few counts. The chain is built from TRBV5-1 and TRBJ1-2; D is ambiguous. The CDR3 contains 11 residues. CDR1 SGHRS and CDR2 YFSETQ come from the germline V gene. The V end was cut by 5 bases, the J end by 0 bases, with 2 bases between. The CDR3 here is CASRANYGYTF. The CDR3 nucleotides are TGCGCCAGCAGAGCTAACTATGGCTACACCTTC. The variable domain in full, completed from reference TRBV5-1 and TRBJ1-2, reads KAGVTQTPRYLIKTRGQQVTLSCSPISGHRSVSWYQQTPGQGLQFLFEYFSETQRNKGNFPGRFSGRQFSNSRSEMNVSTLELGDSALYLCASRANYGYTFGSGTRLTVV.

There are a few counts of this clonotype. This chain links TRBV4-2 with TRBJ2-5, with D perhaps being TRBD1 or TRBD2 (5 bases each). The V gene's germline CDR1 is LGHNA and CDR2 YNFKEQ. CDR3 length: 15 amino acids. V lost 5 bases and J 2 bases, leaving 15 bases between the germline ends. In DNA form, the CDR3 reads TGTGCCAGCAGCATCCGGGCCGGGGCTCAAGAGACCCAGTACTTC. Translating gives CASSIRAGAQETQYF.

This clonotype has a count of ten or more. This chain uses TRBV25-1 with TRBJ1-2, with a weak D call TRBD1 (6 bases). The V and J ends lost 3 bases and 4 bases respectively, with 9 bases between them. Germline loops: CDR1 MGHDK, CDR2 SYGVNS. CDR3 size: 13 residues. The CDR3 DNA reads TGTGCCAGCAGTGAGGGGGGCGCCTATGGCTACACCTTC. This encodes CASSEGGAYGYTF.

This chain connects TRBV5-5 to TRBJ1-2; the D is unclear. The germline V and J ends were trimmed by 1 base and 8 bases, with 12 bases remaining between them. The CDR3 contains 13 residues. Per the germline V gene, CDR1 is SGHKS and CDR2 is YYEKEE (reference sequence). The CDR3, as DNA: TGTGCCAGCAGCTTGATTCAGGTCTCCGGCTACACCTTC. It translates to CASSLIQVSGYTF.

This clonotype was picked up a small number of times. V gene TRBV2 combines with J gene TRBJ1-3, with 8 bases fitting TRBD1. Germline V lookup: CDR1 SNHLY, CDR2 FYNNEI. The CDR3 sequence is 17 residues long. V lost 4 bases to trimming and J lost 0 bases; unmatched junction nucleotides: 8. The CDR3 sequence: CASSARQGLFSGNTIYF. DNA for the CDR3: TGTGCCAGCAGTGCCCGACAGGGGCTCTTCTCTGGAAACACCATATATTTT.

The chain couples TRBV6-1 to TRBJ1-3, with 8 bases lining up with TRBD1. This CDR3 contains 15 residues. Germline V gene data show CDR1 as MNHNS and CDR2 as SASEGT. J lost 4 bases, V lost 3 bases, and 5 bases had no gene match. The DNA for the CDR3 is TGTGCCAGCAGTGAGATCAGGGGGCGAGGAAACACCATATATTTT. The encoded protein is CASSEIRGRGNTIYF.

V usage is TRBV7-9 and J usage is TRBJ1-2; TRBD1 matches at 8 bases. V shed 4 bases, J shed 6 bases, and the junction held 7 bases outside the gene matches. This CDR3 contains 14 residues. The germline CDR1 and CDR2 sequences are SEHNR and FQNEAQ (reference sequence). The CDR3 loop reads CASSYGQGGNGYTF. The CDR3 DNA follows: TGTGCCAGCAGCTATGGACAGGGCGGCAATGGCTACACCTTC.

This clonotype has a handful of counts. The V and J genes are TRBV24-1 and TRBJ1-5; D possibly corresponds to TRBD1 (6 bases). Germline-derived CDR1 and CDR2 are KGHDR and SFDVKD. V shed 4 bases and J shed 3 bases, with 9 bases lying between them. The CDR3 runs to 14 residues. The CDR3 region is CATSEQGPNQPQHF. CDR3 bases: TGTGCCACCAGTGAGCAGGGGCCCAATCAGCCCCAGCATTTT.

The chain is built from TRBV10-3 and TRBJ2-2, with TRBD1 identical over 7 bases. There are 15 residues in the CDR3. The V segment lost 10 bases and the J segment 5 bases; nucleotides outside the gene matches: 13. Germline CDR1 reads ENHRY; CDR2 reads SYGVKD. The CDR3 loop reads CATNIGTERTGELFF. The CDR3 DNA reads TGTGCCACCAATATCGGGACAGAAAGGACCGGGGAGCTGTTTTTT.

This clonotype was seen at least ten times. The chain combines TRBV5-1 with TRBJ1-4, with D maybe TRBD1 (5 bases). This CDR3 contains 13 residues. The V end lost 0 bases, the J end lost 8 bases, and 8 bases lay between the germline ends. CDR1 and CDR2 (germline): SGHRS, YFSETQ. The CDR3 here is CASSLDQGEKLFF. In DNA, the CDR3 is TGCGCCAGCAGCTTGGATCAGGGAGAAAAACTGTTTTTT.

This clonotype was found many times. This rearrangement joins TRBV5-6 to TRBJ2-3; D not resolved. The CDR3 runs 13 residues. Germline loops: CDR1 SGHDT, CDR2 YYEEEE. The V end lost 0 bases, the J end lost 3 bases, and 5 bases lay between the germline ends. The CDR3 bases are TGTGCCAGCAGCTTGGACGTAACAGATACGCAGTATTTT. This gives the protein CASSLDVTDTQYF.

CDR3 sequence: CASSPRRTRAPYEQYF. As DNA, the CDR3 is TGCGCCAGCAGCCCGCGGAGGACTCGAGCCCCCTACGAGCAGTACTTC. The chain combines TRBV5-1 with TRBJ2-7, with D possibly being TRBD2 (5 bases). The CDR3 has 16 residues. Deletions cut 4 bases from V and 2 bases from J, with 19 bases between. CDR1 SGHRS and CDR2 YFSETQ come from the germline V gene.